This TCR beta chain was identified in a study of identical twins. The CDR3 loop spans 14 amino acids. CDR1 and CDR2 from the germline V gene are MNHNS and SASEGT. The ends were cut back, 5 bases at V and 4 bases at J, with 14 bases in the middle. TCRdb passed the 5' RACE reads through MiXCR, listing each CDR3 protein once. The sample records roughly 240,000 distinct CDR3 sequences, roughly 7.5% being singletons. These data also formed part of another study, on yellow fever vaccine responses in identical twins.

The chain recombines TRBV6-1 with TRBJ1-2; D uncertain. Material for sequencing was CD8+ T cells sorted from blood. The receptor was isolated from a woman aged 18-29 years in good health. In DNA form, the CDR3 reads TGTGCCAGCAGTCTCTCTGGATTTAGCTATGGCTACACCTTC. It yields the protein CASSLSGFSYGYTF.